These 17 T cell receptor beta chains were all obtained from the same sample, sequenced in a study of identical twins. TCRdb processed the 5' RACE reads anew with MiXCR; each CDR3 protein has one entry. This table has about 700,000 distinct CDR3 sequences, 6% to 6.5% appearing once. The sequencing sample was made of naive T cells sorted from blood. Receptors were obtained from a man younger than 30 in good health.

This clonotype was counted at least ten times. V gene TRBV7-2 combines with J gene TRBJ2-3, with D maybe TRBD2 (6 bases). V lost 4 bases and J 4 bases, leaving 9 bases between the germline ends. In germline, CDR1 is SGHTA, CDR2 FQGNSA. The CDR3 is made up of 13 amino acids. The CDR3 region is CASSYRLADTQYF. CDR3 DNA: TGTGCCAGCAGCTACCGACTAGCAGATACGCAGTATTTT. The full variable domain, rest sourced from reference TRBV7-2 and TRBJ2-3, is GAGVSQSPSNKVTEKGKDVELRCDPISGHTALYWYRQSLGQGLEFLIYFQGNSAPDKSGLPSDRFSAERTGGSVSTLTIQRTQQEDSAVYLCASSYRLADTQYFGPGTRLTVL.

Many counts were recorded for this clonotype. The chain joins TRBV5-1 to TRBJ2-1; the D gene is possibly TRBD2 (5 bases). The CDR3 has 15 amino acids. Trimming shortened V by 0 bases and J by 2 bases, and 9 bases separated the two germline ends. Per the germline V gene, CDR1 is SGHRS and CDR2 is YFSETQ. CDR3 nucleotide sequence: TGCGCCAGCAGCTTGGCGACTACCGCCTACAATGAGCAGTTCTTC. Encoded protein: CASSLATTAYNEQFF.

This clonotype was counted ten times or more. This chain uses TRBV6-1 with TRBJ2-1, with TRBD2 matching over 9 bases. The CDR3 has 15 amino acids. J was trimmed by 4 bases and V by 6 bases; bases with no gene match: 7. The germline gives CDR1 MNHNS, CDR2 SASEGT. CDR3 amino acids: CASRRTSGLYNEQFF. CDR3 DNA: TGTGCCAGCAGGCGAACTAGCGGGTTGTACAATGAGCAGTTCTTC.

This clonotype has at least ten counts. The gene calls are TRBV12-3 or TRBV12-4 and TRBJ1-1; D gene unclear. The CDR3 totals 18 residues. V lost 0 bases to trimming and J lost 0 bases, with 17 bases between them. For the CDR3, the DNA is TGTGCCAGCAGTTTAGCAGGGAATCATGACCAGATGAACACTGAAGCTTTCTTT. Its translation is CASSLAGNHDQMNTEAFF.

This clonotype was detected ten times or more. DNA of the CDR3: TGTGCCAGCAGATCCCGACAGCCTGAAGCTTTCTTT. Encoded protein: CASRSRQPEAFF. The chain combines TRBV6-5 with TRBJ1-1; D may be TRBD1 (5 bases). Germline values: CDR1 MNHEY, CDR2 SVGAGI. The CDR3 is made up of 12 amino acids. With 6 bases removed from V and 6 bases from J, the gap between germline ends came to 11 bases.

This clonotype was recorded a few times. The CDR3 nucleotides read TGTGCCAGTTTCACTAGCGGGGGTCGCTACAATGAGCAGTTCTTC. It is translated as CASFTSGGRYNEQFF. The genes are TRBV2 and TRBJ2-1, with TRBD2 identical over 11 bases. The CDR3 runs 15 residues. Germline lookup yields CDR1 SNHLY and CDR2 FYNNEI. V was clipped by 9 bases and J by 3 bases; unmatched bases: 7.

Only a few counts were recorded for this clonotype. This chain links TRBV6-1 with TRBJ1-2, with TRBD1 as a possible D gene (5 bases). The V and J ends lost 7 bases and 4 bases respectively, with 16 bases between them. Germline V gene sequence: CDR1 MNHNS, CDR2 SASEGT. This CDR3 contains 14 residues. Written as DNA, the CDR3 is TGTGCCAGCACCATGGGGGGTAATGGCTATGGCTACACCTTC. Its translation is CASTMGGNGYGYTF.

This clonotype was seen only a few times. DNA of the CDR3: TGTGCCAGCAGCCAAGAGGAAAGTCCTGGGGCCAACGTCCTGACTTTC. It specifies CASSQEESPGANVLTF. V and J are TRBV4-2 and TRBJ2-6; no definite D call. CDR3 size: 16 residues. V lost 0 bases and J lost 2, with 8 bases in between. Per the germline V gene, CDR1 is LGHNA and CDR2 is YNFKEQ.

This clonotype was counted a few times. The rearrangement links TRBV7-3 to TRBJ2-2; 8 positions agree with TRBD2. The CDR3 sequence is 17 residues long. Trimming cost V 1 base and J 4 bases; bases outside gene matches: 8. Germline CDR1 is SGHTA and CDR2 is FQGTGA. The CDR3 DNA reads as TGTGCCAGCAGCTTAAACCCGGGAGGGTCCTTCACCGGGGAGCTGTTTTTT. Encoded protein: CASSLNPGGSFTGELFF.

The CDR3 sequence is CASWRSAGDTQYF. In DNA, the CDR3 is TGTGCCAGCTGGCGAAGTGCCGGAGATACGCAGTATTTT. The chain employs TRBV12-3 or TRBV12-4 and TRBJ2-3, with D unclear. This CDR3 contains 13 residues. The V gene lost 8 bases and the J gene lost 5 bases, with 14 bases spanning the gap.

This clonotype occurred many times. The chain combines TRBV28 with TRBJ2-3, with unresolved D. Trimming shortened V by 4 bases and J by 2 bases, and 7 bases separated the two germline ends. This CDR3 region has 13 residues. Germline lookup yields CDR1 MDHEN and CDR2 SYDVKM. CDR3 in amino acids: CASSSPDTDTQYF. The CDR3 nucleotides are TGTGCCAGCAGTTCCCCAGACACAGATACGCAGTATTTT.

The V gene is TRBV6-1, the J gene TRBJ1-1; perhaps TRBD1 as D (6 bases). V was clipped by 10 bases and J by 2 bases, with 20 bases between them. This CDR3 contains 15 residues. Per germline, CDR1 MNHNS and CDR2 SASEGT. In nucleotides, the CDR3 is TGTGCCACTTCGAACCCAGGGACACGTAACACTGAAGCTTTCTTT. This sequence encodes CATSNPGTRNTEAFF.

This clonotype was seen at least ten times. The V and J genes are TRBV7-8 and TRBJ2-1, with D unclear. The V gene's germline CDR1 is SGHVS and CDR2 FQNEAQ. The CDR3 totals 11 residues. Deletions cut 7 bases from V and 10 bases from J, with 11 bases between. This CDR3 is CASTQLGEQFF. The CDR3 region has the DNA TGTGCCAGCACCCAGCTTGGCGAGCAGTTCTTC.

This clonotype was seen at least ten times. The rearrangement links TRBV12-3 or TRBV12-4 to TRBJ2-3; tentatively, D is TRBD1 or TRBD2 (5 bases each). The CDR3 covers 13 residues. The V and J ends lost 5 bases and 2 bases respectively, with 8 bases between them. CDR3 amino acids: CASSRDLTDTQYF. CDR3 nucleotides: TGTGCCAGCAGTCGGGACCTCACAGATACGCAGTATTTT.

This clonotype has a count of ten or more. This chain uses TRBV12-3 or TRBV12-4 with TRBJ2-5; D is perhaps TRBD2 (5 bases). This CDR3 contains 14 residues. V lost 6 bases, J lost 2 bases, and 13 bases lay in between. The CDR3: CASRIGGYQETQYF. CDR3 nucleotide sequence: TGTGCCAGCAGGATCGGCGGGTATCAAGAGACCCAGTACTTC.

Many counts were recorded for this clonotype. This chain links TRBV24-1 with TRBJ2-1; D might be TRBD2 (5 bases). This CDR3 has 12 amino acids. Trimming removed 7 bases from V and 10 bases from J, with 13 bases in between. Germline CDR1 reads KGHDR; CDR2 reads SFDVKD. Written as DNA, the CDR3 is TGTGCCACCAGCCTACTAGGCAGGGAGCAGTTCTTC. Translating it yields CATSLLGREQFF.

This clonotype was observed many times. The chain links TRBV12-3 or TRBV12-4 to TRBJ2-6; D is unresolved. V was pared by 7 bases and J by 2 bases, with 6 bases between. The CDR3 runs 13 residues. CDR3 sequence reads: CASTSTGANVLTF. DNA for the CDR3: TGTGCCAGCACCTCTACTGGGGCCAACGTCCTGACTTTC.